This entry concerns a single T cell receptor (beta chain). This sample is part of a study of cytomegalovirus exposure and HLA in healthy donors. This CDR3 has 13 amino acids. Germline loops: CDR1 MGHDK, CDR2 SYGVNS. V was trimmed by 4 bases and J by 3 bases, leaving 7 bases between them. Use of 60 Vbeta and 13 Jbeta primers characterized the PCR. Libraries were prepared by immunoSEQ multiplex PCR; TCRdb keeps only in-frame clonotypes and omits some of them. This table holds about 160,000 clones, roughly 74% found once. The TCR comes from a male donor in good health and CMV-seronegative. Sequencing was performed on PBMCs. The rearrangement uses TRBV25-1 and TRBJ2-1; D gene unclear. Here the CDR3 DNA reads TGTGCCAGCAGTGGTGACAACTACAATGAGCAGTTCTTC. Encoded protein: CASSGDNYNEQFF.